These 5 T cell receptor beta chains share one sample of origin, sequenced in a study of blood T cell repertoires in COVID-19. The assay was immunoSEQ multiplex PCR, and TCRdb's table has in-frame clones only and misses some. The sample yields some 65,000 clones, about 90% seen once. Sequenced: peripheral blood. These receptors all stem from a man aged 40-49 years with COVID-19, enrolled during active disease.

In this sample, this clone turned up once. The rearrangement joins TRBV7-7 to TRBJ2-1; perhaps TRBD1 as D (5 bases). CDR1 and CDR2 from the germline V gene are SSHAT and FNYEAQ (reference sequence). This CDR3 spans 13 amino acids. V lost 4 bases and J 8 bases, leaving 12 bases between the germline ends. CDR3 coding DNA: TGTGCCAGCAGCTGGAGACAGAGAGATGAGCAGTTCTTC. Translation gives CASSWRQRDEQFF.

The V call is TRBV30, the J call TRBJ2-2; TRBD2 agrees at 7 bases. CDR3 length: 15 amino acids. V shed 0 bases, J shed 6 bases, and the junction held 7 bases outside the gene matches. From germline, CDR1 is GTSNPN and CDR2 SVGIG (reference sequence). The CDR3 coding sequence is TGTGCCTGGAGTGTATTCTCGGGGGGACCCGGGGAGCTGTTTTTT. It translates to CAWSVFSGGPGELFF.

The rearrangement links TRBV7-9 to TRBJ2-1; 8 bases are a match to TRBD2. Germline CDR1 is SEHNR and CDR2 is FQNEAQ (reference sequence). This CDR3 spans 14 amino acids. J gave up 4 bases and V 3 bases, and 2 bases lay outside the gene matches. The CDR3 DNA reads TGTGCCAGCAGCTTTTCGGGGGGGTACAATGAGCAGTTCTTC. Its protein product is CASSFSGGYNEQFF.

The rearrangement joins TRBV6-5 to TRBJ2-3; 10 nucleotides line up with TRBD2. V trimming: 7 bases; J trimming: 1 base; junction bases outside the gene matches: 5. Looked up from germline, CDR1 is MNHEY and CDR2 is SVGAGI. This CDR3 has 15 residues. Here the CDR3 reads CASIERGGRTDTQYF. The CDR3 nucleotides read TGTGCCAGCATCGAGCGGGGGGGCCGCACAGATACGCAGTATTTT.

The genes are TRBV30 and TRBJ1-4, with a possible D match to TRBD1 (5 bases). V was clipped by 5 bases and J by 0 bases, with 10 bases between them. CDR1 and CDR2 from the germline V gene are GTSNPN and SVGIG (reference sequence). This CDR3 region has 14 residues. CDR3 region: CAWYQGPTNEKLFF. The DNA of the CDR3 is TGTGCCTGGTATCAGGGTCCAACTAATGAAAAACTGTTTTTT.